The present T cell receptor (beta chain) was sequenced within a study of blood T cells in healthy people across ages. Study findings and constraints: There was a strong correlation between TCR beta diversity and naive T cell percentage.

This clonotype was detected many times. The antigen is not known. Through a sample-barcoded 5' primer and a J-beta primer mix, a second PCR was run for 7 to 11 cycles. TCRdb used MiXCR to reprocess the 5' RACE reads, holding one entry per CDR3 protein. The sample includes approximately 780,000 distinct CDR3 sequences, roughly 25% of them seen just once. The V gene end was trimmed by 5 bases and the J gene end by 6 bases; junction bases not matched to a gene: 3. This CDR3 is built from 12 residues. CDR1 and CDR2 (germline): SGHTA, FQGNSA. These data were likewise used in another study, on T cells of mothers and their children. That work states: Mothers gave over 8.5 million TCR beta CDR3 reads each, and children around 3 million each. Overlap in related mother-child pairs always slightly exceeded unrelated pairs, never significantly.

This receptor was obtained from a boy aged 5-17 years in good health. Sequencing input: blood. The chain has TRBV7-2 and TRBJ2-7; 8 nucleotides match TRBD1. CDR3: CASSLDRGEQYF. The CDR3 DNA is TGTGCCAGCAGCCTCGACAGGGGCGAGCAGTACTTC.